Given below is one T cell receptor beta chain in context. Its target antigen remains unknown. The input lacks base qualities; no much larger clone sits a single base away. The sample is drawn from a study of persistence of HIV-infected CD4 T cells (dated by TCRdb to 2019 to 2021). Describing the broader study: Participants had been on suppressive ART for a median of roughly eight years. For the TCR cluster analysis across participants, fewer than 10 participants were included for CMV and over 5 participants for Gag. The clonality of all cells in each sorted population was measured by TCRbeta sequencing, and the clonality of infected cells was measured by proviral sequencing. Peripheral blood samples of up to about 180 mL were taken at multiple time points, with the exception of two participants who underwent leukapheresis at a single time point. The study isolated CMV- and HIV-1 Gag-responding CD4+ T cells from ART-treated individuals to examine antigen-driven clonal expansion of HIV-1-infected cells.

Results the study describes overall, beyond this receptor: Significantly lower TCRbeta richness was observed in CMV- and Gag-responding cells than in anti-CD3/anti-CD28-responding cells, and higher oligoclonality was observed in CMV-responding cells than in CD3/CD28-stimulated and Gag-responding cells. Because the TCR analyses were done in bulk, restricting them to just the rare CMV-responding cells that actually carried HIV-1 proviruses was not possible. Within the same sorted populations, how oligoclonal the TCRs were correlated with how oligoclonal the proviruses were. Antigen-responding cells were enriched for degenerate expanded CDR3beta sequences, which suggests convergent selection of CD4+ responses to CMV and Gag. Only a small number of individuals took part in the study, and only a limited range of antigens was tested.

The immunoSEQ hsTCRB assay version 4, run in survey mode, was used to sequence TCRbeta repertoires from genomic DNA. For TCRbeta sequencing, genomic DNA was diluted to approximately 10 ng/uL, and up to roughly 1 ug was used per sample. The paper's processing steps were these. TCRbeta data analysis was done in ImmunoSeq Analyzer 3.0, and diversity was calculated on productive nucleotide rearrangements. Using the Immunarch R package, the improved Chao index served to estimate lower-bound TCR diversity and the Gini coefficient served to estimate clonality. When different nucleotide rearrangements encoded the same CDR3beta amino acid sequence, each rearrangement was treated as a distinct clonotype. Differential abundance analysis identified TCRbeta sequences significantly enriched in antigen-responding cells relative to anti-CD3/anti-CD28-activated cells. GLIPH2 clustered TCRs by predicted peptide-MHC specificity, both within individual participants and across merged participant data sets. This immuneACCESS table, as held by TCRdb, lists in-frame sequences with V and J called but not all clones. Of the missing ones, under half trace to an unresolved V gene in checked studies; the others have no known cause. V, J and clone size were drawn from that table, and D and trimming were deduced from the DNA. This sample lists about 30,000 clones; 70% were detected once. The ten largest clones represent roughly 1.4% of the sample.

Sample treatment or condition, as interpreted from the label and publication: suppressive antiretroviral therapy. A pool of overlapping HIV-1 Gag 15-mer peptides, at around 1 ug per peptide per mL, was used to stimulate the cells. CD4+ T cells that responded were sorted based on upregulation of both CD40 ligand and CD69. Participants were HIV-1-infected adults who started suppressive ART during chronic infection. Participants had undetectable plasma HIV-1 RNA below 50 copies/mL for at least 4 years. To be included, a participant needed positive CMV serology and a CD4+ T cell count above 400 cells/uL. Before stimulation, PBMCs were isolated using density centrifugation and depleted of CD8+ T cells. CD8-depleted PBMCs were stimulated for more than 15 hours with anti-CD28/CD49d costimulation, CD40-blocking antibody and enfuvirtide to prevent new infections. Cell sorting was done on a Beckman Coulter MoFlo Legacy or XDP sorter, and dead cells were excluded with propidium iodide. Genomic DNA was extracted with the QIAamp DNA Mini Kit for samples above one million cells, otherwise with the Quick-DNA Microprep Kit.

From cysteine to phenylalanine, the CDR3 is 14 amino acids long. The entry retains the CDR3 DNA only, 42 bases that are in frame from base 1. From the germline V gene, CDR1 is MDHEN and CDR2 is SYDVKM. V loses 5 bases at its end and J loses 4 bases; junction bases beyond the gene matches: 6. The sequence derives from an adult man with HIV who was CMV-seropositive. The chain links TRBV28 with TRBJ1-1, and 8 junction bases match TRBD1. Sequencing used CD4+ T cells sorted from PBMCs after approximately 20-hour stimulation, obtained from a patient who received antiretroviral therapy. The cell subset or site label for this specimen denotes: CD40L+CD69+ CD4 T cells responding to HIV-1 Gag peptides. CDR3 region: CASSLTGGRTEAFF. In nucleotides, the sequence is TGTGCCAGCAGTCTCACAGGGGGGCGCACTGAAGCTTTCTTT.